This T cell receptor (beta chain) was profiled in a study of blood T cell repertoires in COVID-19. Study overall: The United States, Italy and Spain provided the acute and convalescent COVID-19 samples. T cells, B-cell-depleted T cells, or PBMCs provided the cDNA or gDNA that served as material.

Authors' analysis steps: For nucleated cells, counts were estimated from reference gene primer amplification. The protocol was immunoSEQ multiplex PCR, while the TCRdb copy is restricted to in-frame clones and leaves out a portion. V and J calls and clone size are copied from that table; D and trimming were computed from the DNA. The repertoire includes over 85,000 clones, about 85% of them detected once, and 9.5% to 15% sits in the top ten. Germline assignment: CDR1 MNHEY and CDR2 SMNVEV (reference sequence). V lost 4 bases and J lost 3, with 15 bases in between. The CDR3 length is 15 residues. Source material: peripheral blood. This sequence joins TRBV27 and TRBJ1-2; unclear D gene. The origin of this receptor is a human donor in a cohort sampled during active COVID-19. The CDR3 region is CASSSRSFWDYGYTF. DNA for the CDR3: TGTGCCAGCAGTTCCCGGAGCTTTTGGGACTATGGCTACACCTTC.